The 27 T cell receptor beta chains presented below share a single source sample, sequenced in a study of response to subunit inactivated influenza vaccine. MiXCR was run by TCRdb on the RT-PCR reads, yielding one entry per CDR3 protein. The sample holds 500,000 to 600,000 distinct CDR3 sequences; 13% are singletons and the top ten take less than 15%. The sequencing here drew on PBMCs from blood, taken roughly 45 days after vaccination. The receptor source for this set is a man over 45 who received an inactivated influenza vaccine.

The rearrangement uses TRBV12-3 or TRBV12-4 and TRBJ2-1; D might be TRBD2 (5 bases). V lost 7 bases and J 5 bases, leaving 24 bases between the germline ends. There are 17 residues in the CDR3. DNA for the CDR3: TGTGCCAGCACCCAGCTTTCTTCGGGGAAATCGAACAATGAGCAGTTCTTC. This codes for CASTQLSSGKSNNEQFF.

The chain has TRBV7-2 and TRBJ2-7; 9 positions match TRBD2. The germline CDR1 and CDR2 sequences are SGHTA and FQGNSA. The ends lost 5 bases at V and 9 bases at J; junction bases unmatched: 5. The CDR3 has 12 amino acids. The CDR3: CASSSTSGPQYF. DNA for the CDR3: TGTGCCAGCAGCAGTACTAGCGGGCCGCAGTACTTC.

The chain employs TRBV6-1 and TRBJ2-7, with 7 bases matching TRBD1. The CDR3 consists of 17 residues. The V segment lost 6 bases and the J segment 0 bases; nucleotides outside the gene matches: 14. Germline CDR1 reads MNHNS; CDR2 reads SASEGT. The CDR3 reads CASSRSRQGPSSYEQYF. The CDR3 region has the DNA TGTGCCAGCAGCCGAAGCCGACAGGGCCCGAGCTCCTACGAGCAGTACTTC.

The chain joins TRBV7-2 to TRBJ1-1; D remains unclear. The germline V and J ends were trimmed by 7 bases and 1 base, with 16 bases remaining between them. This CDR3 has 15 residues. CDR1 is SGHTA and CDR2 is FQGNSA in the germline V gene. In DNA, the CDR3 is TGTGCCAGCAACCCCGGGTGGGTAACGAACACTGAAGCTTTCTTT. Its protein is CASNPGWVTNTEAFF.

A note on this clonotype: Its ends do not fully match the called genes, so a read error is possible. The J gene is TRBJ2-7, the V gene TRBV7-6; tentatively, D is TRBD1 (6 bases). The germline V gene encodes CDR1 SGHVS and CDR2 FNYEAQ. The CDR3 extends over 13 amino acids. The CDR3 coding sequence is TGTGCCAGCAGCTCTCCCGGACAGCGGTGGAGTAGCTTC. It specifies CASSSPGQRWSSF.

This clonotype has just a few counts. V and J are TRBV20-1 and TRBJ2-5; D is undetermined. The CDR3 is 13 residues long. The germline gives CDR1 DFQATT, CDR2 SNEGSKA (reference sequence). The V gene lost 3 bases and the J gene lost 2 bases, with 10 bases spanning the gap. The CDR3, as DNA: TGCAGTGCTAGTGGTAGCCGACAAGAGACCCAGTACTTC. It encodes CSASGSRQETQYF.

The chain employs TRBV9 and TRBJ2-3; 10 positions agree with TRBD2. CDR3 length equals 16 residues. The V and J ends lost 5 bases and 2 bases, in that order; junction bases with no gene match: 8. Germline CDR1 and CDR2: SGDLS and YYNGEE. CDR3 in amino acids: CASSALAGGNTDTQYF. In nucleotides, the CDR3 is TGTGCCAGCAGTGCCTTAGCGGGGGGCAACACAGATACGCAGTATTTT.

The chain combines TRBV5-6 with TRBJ2-5; 11 bases are a match to TRBD1. Trimming at V came to 3 bases and at J to 0 bases, leaving 13 bases not matched to a gene. The CDR3 is 19 amino acids. CDR1 is SGHDT, CDR2 YYEEEE, per germline. For the CDR3, the DNA is TGTGCCAGCAGCTCACGGAGGCCGGGACAGGGGGAGTACCAAGAGACCCAGTACTTC. Protein: CASSSRRPGQGEYQETQYF.

This clonotype is a singleton in its sample. The V call is TRBV9, the J call TRBJ1-3; no definite D call. Germline CDR1 SGDLS, CDR2 YYNGEE. The CDR3 totals 13 residues. V was shortened by 7 bases and J by 4 bases, with 12 bases between the two germline ends. The DNA of the CDR3 is TGTGCCAGCCGCCTGGCGAGAGGAAACACCATATATTTT. This sequence encodes CASRLARGNTIYF. Filled out from reference TRBV9 and TRBJ1-3, the complete variable domain reads DSGVTQTPKHLITATGQRVTLRCSPRSGDLSVYWYQQSLDQGLQFLIQYYNGEERAKGNILERFSAQQFPDLHSELNLSSLELGDSALYFCASRLARGNTIYFGEGSWLTVV.

Ten or more counts support this clonotype. V usage is TRBV6-4 and J usage is TRBJ1-1; D remains unclear. There are 13 residues in the CDR3. Trimming left V 5 bases short and J 5 bases short, with 12 bases between. Germline assignment: CDR1 MRHNA and CDR2 SNTAGT. The CDR3 reads CASSTVLGTEAFF. In nucleotides, the CDR3 is TGTGCCAGCAGTACAGTGCTCGGGACTGAAGCTTTCTTT.

At least ten counts were recorded for this clonotype. The chain combines TRBV15 with TRBJ2-1; 7 nucleotides line up with TRBD2. Germline loops: CDR1 LNHNV, CDR2 YYDKDF (reference sequence). The CDR3 consists of 15 residues. The V and J ends lost 3 bases and 5 bases, in that order; junction bases with no gene match: 7. CDR3 sequence: CATSSGLGRDNEQFF. CDR3 coding DNA: TGTGCCACCAGCAGCGGACTGGGGAGGGACAATGAGCAGTTCTTC.

This clonotype occurred a few times. This sequence joins TRBV6-1 and TRBJ1-5; a possible D gene is TRBD1 (5 bases). The V end lost 7 bases, the J end lost 4 bases, and 8 bases lay between the germline ends. There are 12 residues in the CDR3. CDR1 and CDR2 from the germline V gene are MNHNS and SASEGT. The CDR3 sequence is CASMAGNQPQHF. The CDR3 DNA sequence: TGTGCCAGCATGGCAGGGAATCAGCCCCAGCATTTT.

This clonotype was seen many times. This chain joins TRBV5-8 and TRBJ2-3; D not certain. V was clipped by 5 bases and J by 0 bases, with 10 bases between them. The germline gives CDR1 SGHTS, CDR2 YDEGEE. The CDR3 covers 14 residues. This chain's CDR3 is CASSLRTSTDTQYF. The CDR3 bases are TGTGCCAGCAGTTTACGGACGAGCACAGATACGCAGTATTTT. Combining the CDR3 with reference TRBV5-8 and TRBJ2-3 gives the whole variable domain EAGVTQSPTHLIKTRGQQATLRCSPISGHTSVYWYQQALGLGLQFLLWYDEGEERNRGNFPPRFSGRQFPNYSSELNVNALELEDSALYLCASSLRTSTDTQYFGPGTRLTVL.

This clonotype was detected only a few times. V usage is TRBV5-5 and J usage is TRBJ2-2; 10 bases map to TRBD2. Germline CDR1 reads SGHKS; CDR2 reads YYEKEE (reference sequence). The CDR3 has 17 amino acids. Losses at the gene ends were 4 bases for V and 4 bases for J; bases not matched to a gene: 10. CDR3 in amino acids: CASSRDGTSVSTGELFF. CDR3 DNA: TGTGCCAGCAGCCGAGATGGGACTAGCGTTTCCACCGGGGAGCTGTTTTTT.

The sample holds many counts of this clonotype. CDR3 residues: CASRQGRTDTQYF. The DNA for the CDR3 is TGTGCCAGCAGACAGGGCCGCACAGATACGCAGTATTTT. The chain recombines TRBV12-3 or TRBV12-4 with TRBJ2-3; D possibly corresponds to TRBD1 (6 bases). The germline V and J ends were trimmed by 6 bases and 1 base, with 8 bases remaining between them. The CDR3 loop spans 13 amino acids.

There are a few counts of this clonotype. The J gene is TRBJ2-5, the V gene TRBV27; perhaps TRBD1 as D (6 bases). Germline CDR1 reads MNHEY; CDR2 reads SMNVEV (reference sequence). V was cut by 8 bases and J by 5 bases, with 15 bases left in between. This CDR3 is built from 13 residues. The CDR3 here is CASGTYLGETQYF. CDR3 nucleotide sequence: TGTGCCAGCGGGACATACCTTGGGGAGACCCAGTACTTC.

This chain joins TRBV12-3 or TRBV12-4 and TRBJ2-1, with 11 bases lining up with TRBD2. The V and J ends lost 6 bases and 7 bases, in that order; junction bases with no gene match: 5. The CDR3 runs 14 residues. The CDR3 reads CASRIAGGPNEQFF. CDR3 sequence (DNA): TGTGCCAGCAGAATAGCGGGGGGGCCGAATGAGCAGTTCTTC.

The CDR3 DNA reads TGCAGCGTTTTCCTTAAGGGCCCCCGTGAAGCTTTCTTT. Translated: CSVFLKGPREAFF. J is TRBJ1-1 and V is TRBV29-1; no clear D. The length of the CDR3 is 13 residues. Trimming took off 5 bases at V and 7 bases at J, with 17 bases between the two ends. Germline V gene lookup returns CDR1 SQVTM and CDR2 ANQGSEA.

The table lists this clonotype with a few counts. The chain employs TRBV12-3 or TRBV12-4 and TRBJ2-5, with 7 positions matching TRBD2. J lost 5 bases, V lost 5 bases, and 8 bases had no gene match. The CDR3 runs 14 residues. The CDR3 bases are TGTGCCAGCAGTCAGCGAGCGGGGAGGGAGACCCAGTACTTC. Protein sequence: CASSQRAGRETQYF.

A few counts support this clonotype. This rearrangement joins TRBV12-3 or TRBV12-4 to TRBJ2-2; 12 bases are a match to TRBD2. This CDR3 has 18 amino acids. Trimming cost V 5 bases and J 4 bases; bases outside gene matches: 11. The CDR3 loop reads CASSPPTSGRPRTGELFF. The CDR3 coding sequence is TGTGCCAGCAGTCCACCGACTAGCGGGAGACCGCGCACCGGGGAGCTGTTTTTT.

The rearrangement uses TRBV3-1 and TRBJ2-1, with 11 bases that match TRBD1. The CDR3 loop spans 17 amino acids. Germline V gives CDR1 LGHDT, CDR2 YNNKEL (reference sequence). Trimming took 4 bases from V and 7 from J; bases not matched to a gene: 12. CDR3 in amino acids: CASSPPIRTGGTNEQFF. Here the CDR3 DNA reads TGTGCCAGCAGCCCCCCTATTAGGACAGGGGGCACGAATGAGCAGTTCTTC.

The chain links TRBV5-1 to TRBJ2-2, with 7 bases aligning to TRBD2. Trimming removed 0 bases from V and 4 bases from J; junction bases left unmatched: 6. Germline V lookup: CDR1 SGHRS, CDR2 YFSETQ. The CDR3 spans 16 residues. CDR3 loop: CASSLGASGLTGELFF. DNA of the CDR3: TGCGCCAGCAGCTTGGGAGCTAGCGGCCTCACCGGGGAGCTGTTTTTT.

This rearrangement joins TRBV24-1 to TRBJ2-1, with unresolved D. The V and J ends lost 3 bases and 5 bases respectively, with 28 bases between them. Germline CDR1 reads KGHDR; CDR2 reads SFDVKD. CDR3 length: 20 residues. The CDR3: CATSDRSGDRISPRDNEQFF. The CDR3 DNA is TGTGCCACCAGTGATCGATCAGGCGACCGAATTAGCCCCCGAGACAATGAGCAGTTCTTC.

The chain has TRBV7-9 and TRBJ1-1, with D unresolved. Looked up from germline, CDR1 is SEHNR and CDR2 is FQNEAQ (reference sequence). The CDR3 extends over 14 amino acids. Trimming left V 5 bases short and J 0 bases short, with 10 bases between. The CDR3 DNA follows: TGTGCCAGCAGCCCCGGAAGCGTGAACACTGAAGCTTTCTTT. Protein product: CASSPGSVNTEAFF.

The chain joins TRBV7-9 to TRBJ2-5; D possibly corresponds to TRBD2 (5 bases). Germline CDR1 SEHNR, CDR2 FQNEAQ (reference sequence). V lost 1 base, J lost 5 bases, and 14 bases lay in between. The CDR3 runs 15 residues. In DNA, the CDR3 is TGTGCCAGCAGCTTAGTGGCCGGGGTCGAGGAGACCCAGTACTTC. Translated, it gives CASSLVAGVEETQYF.

A few counts support this clonotype. This chain uses TRBV29-1 with TRBJ1-1, with D unresolved. In germline, CDR1 is SQVTM, CDR2 ANQGSEA. The CDR3 is made up of 13 amino acids. With 4 bases removed from V and 0 bases from J, the gap between germline ends came to 9 bases. CDR3 nucleotide sequence: TGCAGCGTTGTCAGGTCATTGAACACTGAAGCTTTCTTT. Encoded protein: CSVVRSLNTEAFF.

This clonotype came up a few times. The V and J genes are TRBV6-6 and TRBJ2-5, with D perhaps matching TRBD2 (6 bases). The CDR3 length is 12 residues. Germline V gives CDR1 MNHNY, CDR2 SVGAGI (reference sequence). V shed 7 bases and J shed 3 bases, with 9 bases lying between them. CDR3 in amino acids: CASTGEEETQYF. For the CDR3, the DNA is TGTGCCAGCACGGGGGAGGAAGAGACCCAGTACTTC.